This T cell receptor (beta chain) was sequenced in a study of radiotherapy plus CTLA-4 blockade in lung cancer. The wider study: Objective responses occurred in about a sixth of patients; approximately 33% had disease control.

Clones were sequenced by immunoSEQ multiplex PCR, and TCRdb holds only the in-frame ones, with some missing. Altogether approximately 80,000 clones are present, over 70% being singletons, with the ten largest covering roughly 23%. The CDR3 sequence is 16 residues long. Germline-derived CDR1 and CDR2 are SGHVS and FQNEAQ. The ends lost 6 bases at V and 3 bases at J; junction bases unmatched: 8. The rearrangement joins TRBV7-8 to TRBJ2-1; 10 nucleotides line up with TRBD2. The clonotype originates from a human donor with non-small cell lung cancer whose response to radiotherapy plus ipilimumab could not be evaluated. Some clones in this sample may be carry-over from other donors' samples. The material sequenced was peripheral blood, taken from a patient treated with radiotherapy plus ipilimumab. CDR3 coding DNA: TGTGCCAGCAGATCGAGCGGGGGGGGGATCTACAATGAGCAGTTCTTC. Protein: CASRSSGGGIYNEQFF.